This T cell receptor (beta chain) appears in the sequencing data of a study of blood T cell repertoires in COVID-19. This clone appeared once. Only in-frame clones appear in the TCRdb table, and some are missing; sequencing was by immunoSEQ multiplex PCR. The repertoire holds about 260,000 clones, with approximately 86% as singletons. Losses at the gene ends were 5 bases for V and 6 bases for J; bases not matched to a gene: 4. CDR3 size: 13 residues. Per the germline V gene, CDR1 is PRHDT and CDR2 is FYEKMQ (reference sequence). This TCR was sampled from a human donor in a cohort sampled during active COVID-19. Material for sequencing was peripheral blood. The J gene is TRBJ2-7, the V gene TRBV13, with 10 bases identical to TRBD1. Here the CDR3 DNA reads TGTGCCAGCAGCGCAGGGACAGGGGCCGAGCAGTACTTC. Translated, it gives CASSAGTGAEQYF.